A single sample is the source of the 30 T cell receptor beta chains below, sequenced in a study of cytomegalovirus exposure and HLA in healthy donors. 60 Vbeta and 13 Jbeta primers were used in PCR. TCRdb keeps only in-frame clones here, not all; method: immunoSEQ multiplex PCR. This sample has approximately 160,000 clones, with 65% to 85% found just once. The sequencing input was PBMCs. These receptors were collected from a middle-aged woman in good health and CMV-seropositive.

The rearrangement links TRBV7-2 to TRBJ2-1; 12 bases align to TRBD2. J was trimmed by 15 bases and V by 4 bases; bases with no gene match: 13. The CDR3 runs to 15 residues. The V gene's germline CDR1 is SGHTA and CDR2 FQGNSA. The CDR3 coding sequence is TGTGCCAGCAGCTCCTCGACTAGCGGGGGCCGTCGTCTGTTCTTC. Amino acid sequence: CASSSSTSGGRRLFF.

J is TRBJ2-2 and V is TRBV6-4; D is possibly TRBD2 (6 bases). The CDR3 contains 14 residues. Germline V gives CDR1 MRHNA, CDR2 SNTAGT. Trimming took 4 bases from V and 6 from J, leaving 12 bases between them. CDR3 loop: CASSVSTGAGELFF. The CDR3 region has the DNA TGTGCCAGCAGTGTCTCGACGGGGGCCGGGGAGCTGTTTTTT.

The chain recombines TRBV10-3 with TRBJ2-2, with 8 bases matching TRBD1. Germline V gives CDR1 ENHRY, CDR2 SYGVKD. The CDR3 sequence is 16 residues long. V was pared by 4 bases and J by 1 base, with 5 bases of the junction left unmatched. The CDR3 here is CAISVGQVLNTGELFF. The CDR3 nucleotides are TGTGCCATCAGTGTGGGACAGGTCCTGAACACCGGGGAGCTGTTTTTT.

The chain combines TRBV6-1 with TRBJ1-1; tentative D call: TRBD1 (5 bases). Looked up from germline, CDR1 is MNHNS and CDR2 is SASEGT. The CDR3 extends over 13 amino acids. Trimming took off 8 bases at V and 7 bases at J, with 17 bases between the two ends. CDR3 sequence (DNA): TGTGCCAGCGATCAACCAGGGATGGTTGAAGCTTTCTTT. Its protein product is CASDQPGMVEAFF.

The chain couples TRBV7-2 to TRBJ1-2; tentative D call: TRBD1 (5 bases). The CDR3 contains 13 residues. The germline V gene has CDR1 SGHTA and CDR2 FQGNSA. The V gene lost 5 bases and the J gene lost 4 bases, with 11 bases spanning the gap. The CDR3 bases are TGTGCCAGCAGCCCGACAGCCTCCTATGGCTACACCTTC. It specifies CASSPTASYGYTF. The whole variable domain, remainder taken from reference TRBV7-2 and TRBJ1-2, is GAGVSQSPSNKVTEKGKDVELRCDPISGHTALYWYRQSLGQGLEFLIYFQGNSAPDKSGLPSDRFSAERTGGSVSTLTIQRTQQEDSAVYLCASSPTASYGYTFGSGTRLTVV.

This chain connects TRBV30 to TRBJ2-3; no definite D call. V was clipped by 3 bases and J by 5 bases, with 9 bases between them. The CDR3 contains 12 residues. Per germline, CDR1 GTSNPN and CDR2 SVGIG (reference sequence). CDR3 sequence: CAWSYVVDTQYF. For the CDR3, the DNA is TGTGCCTGGAGCTATGTGGTAGATACGCAGTATTTT.

The rearrangement links TRBV7-8 to TRBJ2-1; the match to TRBD1 covers 8 bases. Unmatched junction bases numbered 9, after V lost 5 bases and J lost 3 bases. This CDR3 spans 16 amino acids. CDR1 and CDR2 from the germline V gene are SGHVS and FQNEAQ. The CDR3 DNA sequence: TGTGCCAGCAGCCCCAGACAGGGGATATACTACAATGAGCAGTTCTTC. Protein: CASSPRQGIYYNEQFF.

This clone turned up a few times. V gene TRBV18 combines with J gene TRBJ2-1; D is perhaps TRBD2 (5 bases). Germline loops: CDR1 KGHSH, CDR2 LQKENI. The CDR3 has 12 residues. Trimming removed 3 bases from V and 8 bases from J, with 8 bases in between. In DNA form, the CDR3 reads TGTGCCAGCTCACCGACGAGGGATGAGCAGTTCTTC. It yields the protein CASSPTRDEQFF.

This chain links TRBV7-2 with TRBJ2-5; 9 positions match TRBD2. The CDR3 is made up of 16 amino acids. Germline CDR1 is SGHTA and CDR2 is FQGNSA. V trimming: 1 base; J trimming: 4 bases; junction bases outside the gene matches: 7. CDR3 amino acids: CASSLEGRGGGETQYF. Here the CDR3 DNA reads TGTGCCAGCAGCTTAGAGGGGCGGGGGGGCGGAGAGACCCAGTACTTC.

The CDR3 sequence is CASSPQAGSTDTQYF. CDR3 coding DNA: TGTGCCAGCAGCCCCCAGGCGGGTTCCACAGATACGCAGTATTTT. This chain connects TRBV9 to TRBJ2-3; a weak D match, TRBD2 (5 bases). Trimming cost V 4 bases and J 2 bases, with 14 bases left between them. The CDR3 spans 15 residues. Germline V lookup: CDR1 SGDLS, CDR2 YYNGEE.

This sequence joins TRBV2 and TRBJ2-7; 9 positions agree with TRBD2. This CDR3 region has 14 residues. Germline CDR1 is SNHLY and CDR2 is FYNNEI. The V and J ends lost 6 bases and 6 bases, in that order; junction bases with no gene match: 9. This CDR3 reads CASRTAGGSGEQYF. The DNA of the CDR3 is TGTGCCAGCAGGACTGCGGGGGGGTCGGGCGAGCAGTACTTC.

CDR3 nucleotide sequence: TGTGCCAGTAGTCTCCGCGGACAGGGGAGCACCTATAATTCACCCCTCCACTTT. Its translation: CASSLRGQGSTYNSPLHF. The chain is built from TRBV19 and TRBJ1-6, with 9 bases aligning to TRBD1. This CDR3 spans 18 amino acids. The germline V gene encodes CDR1 LNHDA and CDR2 SQIVND (reference sequence). After removal of 5 bases from V and 2 bases from J, the junction contained 10 bases not matched to a gene.

The chain carries TRBV5-1 and TRBJ2-1; perhaps TRBD2 as D (5 bases). CDR3 length: 17 residues. Per germline, CDR1 SGHRS and CDR2 YFSETQ. The V gene lost 4 bases and the J gene lost 5 bases, with 22 bases spanning the gap. The CDR3 DNA follows: TGCGCCAGCAGCGGCGACGCTACTAGTCGGATCAACAATGAGCAGTTCTTC. Translating gives CASSGDATSRINNEQFF.

This chain links TRBV27 with TRBJ2-6; the D is unclear. The CDR3 has 17 amino acids. Germline-derived CDR1 and CDR2 are MNHEY and SMNVEV (reference sequence). V was pared by 5 bases and J by 0 bases, with 14 bases between. In DNA, the CDR3 is TGTGCCAGCAGTACCTTCCCAAGCCCCTCTGGGGCCAACGTCCTGACTTTC. Amino acid sequence: CASSTFPSPSGANVLTF.

On this clone: Within the sample, other DNA sequences also encode this same CDR3. This chain joins TRBV7-2 and TRBJ2-5; 8 bases align to TRBD2. Germline assignment: CDR1 SGHTA and CDR2 FQGNSA. V lost 5 bases, J lost 5 bases, and 7 bases stayed unmatched. The CDR3 has 14 residues. The CDR3 sequence: CASSPAGGGETQYF. CDR3 DNA: TGTGCCAGCAGCCCTGCGGGGGGCGGGGAGACCCAGTACTTC.

The chain joins TRBV5-1 to TRBJ2-1, with TRBD2 matching 16 bases. Looked up from germline, CDR1 is SGHRS and CDR2 is YFSETQ. This CDR3 comprises 17 residues. J was trimmed by 2 bases and V by 4 bases; bases with no gene match: 3. Here the CDR3 DNA reads TGCGCCAGCAGCACGGGACTAGCGGGAGGGGCCTACAATGAGCAGTTCTTC. It encodes CASSTGLAGGAYNEQFF.

The sample holds a few counts of this clone. This chain links TRBV7-8 with TRBJ1-3, with a tentative D call TRBD1 (5 bases). V was shortened by 1 base and J by 3 bases, with 22 bases between the two germline ends. The CDR3 totals 19 residues. The germline V gene has CDR1 SGHVS and CDR2 FQNEAQ. The CDR3 region has the DNA TGTGCCAGCAGCTTAGAGGTGGCCAGGATTGTGGGGCATGGAAACACCATATATTTT. Translating gives CASSLEVARIVGHGNTIYF.

As regards this clone: This sample includes further DNA sequences coding for the same CDR3. V and J are TRBV30 and TRBJ1-1, with 8 bases matching TRBD1. With V trimmed by 5 bases and J by 5 bases, 4 bases remained unmatched. The CDR3 is made up of 12 amino acids. Per germline, CDR1 GTSNPN and CDR2 SVGIG (reference sequence). CDR3 in DNA: TGTGCCTGGGGACAGGGAGGTACTGAAGCTTTCTTT. Protein product: CAWGQGGTEAFF.

This chain uses TRBV6-5 with TRBJ1-2; a possible D gene is TRBD1 (5 bases). CDR1 and CDR2 (germline): MNHEY, SVGAGI. The germline V and J ends were trimmed by 6 bases and 4 bases, with 9 bases remaining between them. The CDR3 contains 12 residues. For the CDR3, the DNA is TGTGCCAGCAGCCCAGGGCGCTATGGCTACACCTTC. It is translated as CASSPGRYGYTF.

The chain joins TRBV5-1 to TRBJ2-1, with 7 bases identical to TRBD1. This CDR3 has 17 amino acids. Germline V CDR1 and CDR2: SGHRS, YFSETQ. The V and J ends lost 3 bases and 7 bases, in that order; junction bases with no gene match: 16. The CDR3 sequence is CASSWGRGGFGGNEQFF. CDR3 DNA: TGCGCCAGCAGCTGGGGCCGAGGGGGCTTCGGTGGTAATGAGCAGTTCTTC.

The rearrangement joins TRBV19 to TRBJ1-5; TRBD1 aligns across 10 bases. The CDR3 is 13 amino acids. V lost 6 bases and J lost 5; bases outside the gene matches: 1. Germline values: CDR1 LNHDA, CDR2 SQIVND (reference sequence). The CDR3 region is CASRDRGDQPQHF. In nucleotides, the CDR3 is TGTGCCAGTAGGGACAGGGGGGATCAGCCCCAGCATTTT.

There are a few counts of this clone. Other DNA sequences from this sample encode an identical CDR3 as well. The chain uses TRBV6-5 and TRBJ2-7, with no clear D. This CDR3 spans 15 amino acids. Germline V gene data show CDR1 as MNHEY and CDR2 as SVGAGI. V was trimmed by 0 bases and J by 0 bases, leaving 9 bases between them. The CDR3 reads CASSYSSGSSYEQYF. The DNA of the CDR3 is TGTGCCAGCAGTTACTCGTCAGGCAGCTCCTACGAGCAGTACTTC.

The chain has TRBV28 and TRBJ1-2, with D possibly being TRBD1 (6 bases). CDR3 length equals 15 residues. V was cut by 6 bases and J by 0 bases, with 14 bases left in between. Germline-derived CDR1 and CDR2 are MDHEN and SYDVKM. CDR3: CASSLQGRTNYGYTF. The DNA for the CDR3 is TGTGCCAGCAGCCTACAGGGCCGAACTAACTATGGCTACACCTTC.

The CDR3 nucleotides read TGTGCCAGCACCCGGACAGGGGGCGATGGCTACACCTTC. Translated, it gives CASTRTGGDGYTF. V is TRBV28 and J is TRBJ1-2; 11 bases agree with TRBD1. Trimming took 7 bases from V and 6 from J; bases not matched to a gene: 4. The CDR3 loop spans 13 amino acids. Germline V gives CDR1 MDHEN, CDR2 SYDVKM.

This chain uses TRBV25-1 with TRBJ2-7; D is uncertain. The CDR3 loop spans 13 amino acids. V was cut by 4 bases and J by 6 bases, with 13 bases left in between. Germline V gene sequence: CDR1 MGHDK, CDR2 SYGVNS. The CDR3 DNA reads as TGTGCCAGCAGTGGGGTTCTGAGAGGCGAGCAGTACTTC. This translates into CASSGVLRGEQYF.

This clone was seen a few times. The chain combines TRBV6-5 with TRBJ1-1; D not certain. Trimming took off 2 bases at V and 4 bases at J, with 14 bases between the two ends. The CDR3 has 15 residues. CDR1 is MNHEY and CDR2 is SVGAGI in the germline V gene. CDR3 protein: CASSYGRGGVTEAFF. The CDR3 DNA sequence: TGTGCCAGCAGTTACGGACGAGGCGGGGTCACTGAAGCTTTCTTT.

Here the CDR3 DNA reads TGTGCCAGTAGTCCCTCTAGCGGGGGTTTCTACGAGCAGTACTTC. It specifies CASSPSSGGFYEQYF. This rearrangement joins TRBV19 to TRBJ2-7; 10 bases match TRBD2. V trimming: 5 bases; J trimming: 3 bases; junction bases outside the gene matches: 7. There are 15 residues in the CDR3. Germline CDR1 is LNHDA and CDR2 is SQIVND (reference sequence).

The chain combines TRBV6-6 with TRBJ1-4, with TRBD1 matching 7 bases. V lost 6 bases, J lost 3 bases, and 10 bases stayed unmatched. Germline V gives CDR1 MNHNY, CDR2 SVGAGI (reference sequence). This CDR3 is 16 amino acids long. The chain's CDR3 is CASSPGQERANEKLFF. In DNA form, the CDR3 reads TGTGCCAGCAGCCCTGGACAGGAGAGGGCTAATGAAAAACTGTTTTTT.

Concerning this clone itself: One end of the junction does not line up with germline, which may come from a read error. This chain joins TRBV5-5 and TRBJ2-7; D remains ambiguous. The CDR3 is 12 residues long. Germline V CDR1 and CDR2: SGHKS, YYEKEE (reference sequence). In nucleotides, the CDR3 is TGTGCCAGCAGACCAGACTCCCACGAGCAGTACTTC. It yields the protein CASRPDSHEQYF.

The chain couples TRBV10-3 to TRBJ2-1; the match to TRBD1 covers 8 bases. Germline V gene sequence: CDR1 ENHRY, CDR2 SYGVKD. This CDR3 contains 13 residues. V gave up 6 bases and J gave up 8 bases; unmatched junction bases: 6. The CDR3 nucleotides read TGTGCCATCAGGGACAGGGAGGACCATGAGCAGTTCTTC. It translates to CAIRDREDHEQFF.